The 25 T cell receptor beta chains reported below all come from one sample, sequenced in a study of breast tumors, draining lymph nodes, adjacent tissues. Breast cancer patients provided tissue from their axillary draining lymph nodes. TCRdb recomputed calls from the multiplex PCR reads with MiXCR, one row per CDR3 protein. The sample consists of roughly 120,000 distinct CDR3 sequences, 15% to 20% of them appearing once. Sequencing used axillary lymph node tissue. Receptors were obtained from a female donor with breast cancer. Some clones in this sample may be carry-over from other donors' samples.

The table lists this clonotype with many counts. The rearrangement uses TRBV2 and TRBJ2-7; TRBD1 is a possible D gene (5 bases). The CDR3 consists of 17 residues. Trimming left V 2 bases short and J 2 bases short, with 19 bases between. Germline V gene lookup returns CDR1 SNHLY and CDR2 FYNNEI. The CDR3 loop reads CASSETRRNRMAYEQYF. The DNA of the CDR3 is TGTGCCAGCAGTGAAACAAGACGGAACAGGATGGCCTACGAGCAGTACTTC.

This clonotype came up many times. This chain joins TRBV19 and TRBJ1-2, with D perhaps matching TRBD1 (5 bases). Trimming removed 3 bases at V and 4 bases at J, with 12 bases between. The CDR3 length is 14 residues. Germline-derived CDR1 and CDR2 are LNHDA and SQIVND (reference sequence). The CDR3 loop reads CASSISGTTYGYTF. The CDR3 nucleotides read TGTGCCAGTAGTATCTCAGGGACCACCTATGGCTACACCTTC.

This clonotype has at least ten counts. V and J are TRBV20-1 and TRBJ2-2; 8 positions agree with TRBD2. Losses at the gene ends were 6 bases for V and 6 bases for J; bases not matched to a gene: 9. The germline V gene has CDR1 DFQATT and CDR2 SNEGSKA (reference sequence). The CDR3 loop spans 14 amino acids. The CDR3 region has the DNA TGCAGTGCGGCACAGGGAGCGGGGGCCGGGGAGCTGTTTTTT. Translation: CSAAQGAGAGELFF.

Regarding this clonotype: A much bigger clone sits one base away, suggesting this may be a read error. The chain has TRBV2 and TRBJ2-6; D is uncertain. V lost 1 base, J lost 0 bases, and 7 bases lay in between. The CDR3 covers 16 residues. The germline V gene has CDR1 SNHLY and CDR2 FYNNEI. CDR3 amino acids: CASSEGRHSGANVLTF. Here the CDR3 DNA reads TGTGCCAGCAGTGAAGGACGGCACTCTGGGGCCAACGTCCTGACTTTC. The full variable domain, with the rest looked up from reference TRBV2 and TRBJ2-6, is EPEVTQTPSHQVTQMGQEVILRCVPISNHLYFYWYRQILGQKVEFLVSFYNNEISEKSEIFDDQFSVERPDGSNFTLKIRSTKLEDSAMYFCASSEGRHSGANVLTFGAGSRLTVL.

At least ten counts were recorded for this clonotype. V is TRBV3-1 and J is TRBJ2-5; 13 positions agree with TRBD2. The V gene's germline CDR1 is LGHDT and CDR2 YNNKEL (reference sequence). The CDR3 sequence is 15 residues long. V gave up 3 bases and J gave up 5 bases; unmatched junction bases: 3. CDR3 protein: CASSQGLAGRETQYF. CDR3 bases: TGTGCCAGCAGCCAGGGACTAGCGGGAAGGGAGACCCAGTACTTC.

In the case of this clonotype: Possible read error: a much larger clone is one base away. CDR3: CASSYSGGRGYEQCF. CDR3 coding DNA: TGTGCCAGCAGTTACTCGGGGGGAAGGGGCTACGAGCAGTGCTTC. The chain combines TRBV9 with TRBJ2-7; 7 positions agree with TRBD2. The CDR3 runs 15 residues. Germline V gene sequence: CDR1 SGDLS, CDR2 YYNGEE.

This clonotype was seen many times. The V gene is TRBV6-1, the J gene TRBJ2-1; D is perhaps TRBD1 (6 bases). The V gene's germline CDR1 is MNHNS and CDR2 SASEGT. V was shortened by 2 bases and J by 2 bases, with 13 bases between the two germline ends. The CDR3 covers 16 residues. The CDR3 spells CASSETQGITYNEQFF. CDR3 coding DNA: TGTGCCAGCAGTGAAACTCAGGGGATTACCTACAATGAGCAGTTCTTC.

This clonotype was detected ten times or more. The V call is TRBV7-9, the J call TRBJ2-3; D gene ambiguous. Germline V gene lookup returns CDR1 SEHNR and CDR2 FQNEAQ (reference sequence). The CDR3 runs to 13 residues. The V and J ends lost 7 bases and 4 bases respectively, with 12 bases between them. The CDR3 is CASTAAIADTQYF. CDR3 DNA: TGTGCCAGCACGGCAGCGATCGCAGATACGCAGTATTTT.

This clonotype was seen repeatedly, ten times or more. CDR3 coding DNA: TGCAGTGCTGGACAGGGTACGGAGACCCAGTACTTC. As protein: CSAGQGTETQYF. The chain carries TRBV20-1 and TRBJ2-5; 8 nucleotides align to TRBD1. The V and J ends lost 5 bases and 5 bases, in that order; junction bases with no gene match: 4. The CDR3 is made up of 12 amino acids. CDR1 and CDR2 from the germline V gene are DFQATT and SNEGSKA (reference sequence).

This clonotype was seen at least ten times. The chain has TRBV3-1 and TRBJ2-2, with D uncertain. Between the trimmed V and J ends, which lost 1 base and 10 bases, there was a span of 4 bases. CDR3 length: 11 residues. The germline gives CDR1 LGHDT, CDR2 YNNKEL (reference sequence). DNA of the CDR3: TGTGCCAGCAGCCAAGTGGCGGAGCTGTTTTTT. It codes for CASSQVAELFF.

This clonotype was seen at least ten times. The chain employs TRBV12-3 or TRBV12-4 and TRBJ2-5, with 9 bases identical to TRBD2. This CDR3 is built from 13 residues. V shed 4 bases, J shed 6 bases, and the junction held 3 bases outside the gene matches. This chain's CDR3 is CASSWGLAQTQYF. DNA of the CDR3: TGTGCCAGCAGTTGGGGACTAGCACAGACCCAGTACTTC.

This clonotype was picked up many times. The chain couples TRBV11-2 to TRBJ2-5, with D possibly matching TRBD1 (6 bases). Germline CDR1 and CDR2: SGHAT and FQNNGV. CDR3 size: 15 residues. The V end lost 3 bases, the J end lost 4 bases, and 15 bases lay between the germline ends. The CDR3 sequence: CASSFPYRARETQYF. CDR3 DNA: TGTGCCAGCAGCTTTCCATACAGGGCCAGAGAGACCCAGTACTTC.

This clonotype is labeled as medium-sized. The chain combines TRBV7-9 with TRBJ2-1; 9 nucleotides align to TRBD1. The ends lost 2 bases at V and 9 bases at J; junction bases unmatched: 11. The CDR3 is made up of 16 amino acids. CDR1 and CDR2 from the germline V gene are SEHNR and FQNEAQ (reference sequence). DNA for the CDR3: TGTGCCAGCAGCTTACCTAGGGACAGGGTGCCCAGTGAGCAGTTCTTC. Translation: CASSLPRDRVPSEQFF.

This clonotype was picked up many times. The chain recombines TRBV2 with TRBJ2-1; tentative D call: TRBD2 (5 bases). The CDR3 loop spans 11 amino acids. V lost 4 bases and J 8 bases, leaving 6 bases between the germline ends. Germline V gives CDR1 SNHLY, CDR2 FYNNEI. The CDR3 sequence is CASSVSDEQFF. CDR3 bases: TGTGCCAGCAGTGTTAGCGATGAGCAGTTCTTC.

This clonotype was seen a handful of times. The CDR3 bases are TGTGCCTGGAGTGCCCCAGGACTAGCGGGAGGAAATGAGCAGTTCTTC. Protein product: CAWSAPGLAGGNEQFF. The chain carries TRBV30 and TRBJ2-1; TRBD2 matches 14 bases. The V gene end was trimmed by 1 base and the J gene end by 7 bases; junction bases not matched to a gene: 6. The CDR3 covers 16 residues. CDR1 is GTSNPN and CDR2 is SVGIG in the germline V gene (reference sequence).

This clonotype was observed a handful of times. A read error may explain this, as a much larger clone is one base away. The J gene is TRBJ2-7, the V gene TRBV10-1; possibly TRBD1 for D (5 bases). The V and J ends lost 0 bases and 6 bases respectively, with 12 bases between them. Germline V lookup: CDR1 WNHNN, CDR2 SYGVQD (reference sequence). This CDR3 contains 14 residues. The CDR3 is CASSESVGVSEQYF. The CDR3 DNA is TGCGCCAGCAGTGAGTCGGTAGGGGTTAGCGAGCAGTACTTC.

This clonotype was seen many times. This chain connects TRBV25-1 to TRBJ2-3, with TRBD2 as a possible D gene (5 bases). CDR1 and CDR2 from the germline V gene are MGHDK and SYGVNS. The CDR3 extends over 15 amino acids. V was pared by 6 bases and J by 0 bases, with 13 bases between. The CDR3 nucleotides are TGTGCCAGCAGGTGGAGTGGAGGTAGCACAGATACGCAGTATTTT. It specifies CASRWSGGSTDTQYF.

This clonotype was counted many times. The chain couples TRBV11-2 to TRBJ2-5, with D maybe TRBD2 (5 bases). Per germline, CDR1 SGHAT and CDR2 FQNNGV. V was clipped by 5 bases and J by 5 bases, with 12 bases between them. The CDR3 covers 13 residues. CDR3 DNA: TGTGCCAGCAGCCAGACCGAGGGCGAGACCCAGTACTTC. Protein sequence: CASSQTEGETQYF. The entire variable domain, with the rest obtained from reference TRBV11-2 and TRBJ2-5, is as follows: EAGVAQSPRYKIIEKRQSVAFWCNPISGHATLYWYQQILGQGPKLLIQFQNNGVVDDSQLPKDRFSAERLKGVDSTLKIQPAKLEDSAVYLCASSQTEGETQYFGPGTRLLVL.

Comment on this clonotype: It may be a read error: a sequence one base away is much more abundant. This chain connects TRBV5-1 to TRBJ2-5; 8 positions match TRBD2. Germline values: CDR1 SGHRS, CDR2 YFSETQ. The CDR3 runs 17 residues. Trimming cost V 4 bases and J 7 bases; bases outside gene matches: 18. The CDR3 loop is CASSRKYSGSREGTQYF. CDR3 bases: TGCGCCAGCAGCCGTAAATACAGCGGGAGCCGAGAAGGGACCCAGTACTTC.

This clonotype was seen at least ten times. This chain links TRBV5-1 with TRBJ2-5; 8 bases are a match to TRBD2. V lost 0 bases and J lost 5; bases outside the gene matches: 3. In germline, CDR1 is SGHRS, CDR2 YFSETQ. The CDR3 is 14 amino acids. CDR3 sequence reads: CASSLDGRAETQYF. The CDR3 DNA reads as TGCGCCAGCAGCTTGGACGGGAGGGCGGAGACCCAGTACTTC. The complete variable domain, with remaining parts taken from reference TRBV5-1 and TRBJ2-5, reads KAGVTQTPRYLIKTRGQQVTLSCSPISGHRSVSWYQQTPGQGLQFLFEYFSETQRNKGNFPGRFSGRQFSNSRSEMNVSTLELGDSALYLCASSLDGRAETQYFGPGTRLLVL.

As to this clonotype: Just one base apart from a much larger clone, this may be a read error. J is TRBJ1-3 and V is TRBV25-1; no definite D call. The length of the CDR3 is 14 residues. Trimming removed 2 bases at V and 0 bases at J, with 5 bases between. From germline, CDR1 is MGHDK and CDR2 SYGVNS. This chain's CDR3 is CASSERTSGNTIYF. As DNA, the CDR3 is TGTGCCAGCAGTGAAAGGACCTCTGGAAACACCATATATTTT.

V is TRBV12-3 or TRBV12-4 and J is TRBJ2-1, with D perhaps given as TRBD1 or TRBD2 (5 bases each). There are 14 residues in the CDR3. Trimming pared 7 bases from V and 4 bases from J, leaving 14 bases between. CDR3 residues: CASIRGAEYNEQFF. Here the CDR3 DNA reads TGTGCCAGCATCCGGGGCGCTGAATACAATGAGCAGTTCTTC.

This clonotype was seen many times. This chain connects TRBV24-1 to TRBJ2-5; D perhaps matches TRBD2 (6 bases). The CDR3 has 15 residues. Germline CDR1 is KGHDR and CDR2 is SFDVKD. The V end lost 3 bases, the J end lost 2 bases, and 12 bases lay between the germline ends. In DNA form, the CDR3 reads TGTGCCACCAGTGATCCCGGGACTTTTCAAGAGACCCAGTACTTC. Translated: CATSDPGTFQETQYF.

This rearrangement joins TRBV30 to TRBJ1-4; 8 bases line up with TRBD1. Per the germline V gene, CDR1 is GTSNPN and CDR2 is SVGIG (reference sequence). The CDR3 is 13 residues long. V dropped 5 bases and J dropped 6; count of bases not matched to a gene: 5. The CDR3 region is CAWVTGADEKLFF. The CDR3 DNA reads as TGTGCCTGGGTGACAGGGGCGGATGAAAAACTGTTTTTT.

Many counts were recorded for this clonotype. This chain links TRBV6-1 with TRBJ1-3; no reliable D call. CDR3 length equals 15 residues. Germline loops: CDR1 MNHNS, CDR2 SASEGT. Between the trimmed V and J ends, which lost 7 bases and 3 bases, there was a span of 16 bases. This CDR3 reads CASIRRSNLGNTIYF. CDR3 nucleotides: TGTGCCAGCATAAGACGGTCAAACCTTGGAAACACCATATATTTT.